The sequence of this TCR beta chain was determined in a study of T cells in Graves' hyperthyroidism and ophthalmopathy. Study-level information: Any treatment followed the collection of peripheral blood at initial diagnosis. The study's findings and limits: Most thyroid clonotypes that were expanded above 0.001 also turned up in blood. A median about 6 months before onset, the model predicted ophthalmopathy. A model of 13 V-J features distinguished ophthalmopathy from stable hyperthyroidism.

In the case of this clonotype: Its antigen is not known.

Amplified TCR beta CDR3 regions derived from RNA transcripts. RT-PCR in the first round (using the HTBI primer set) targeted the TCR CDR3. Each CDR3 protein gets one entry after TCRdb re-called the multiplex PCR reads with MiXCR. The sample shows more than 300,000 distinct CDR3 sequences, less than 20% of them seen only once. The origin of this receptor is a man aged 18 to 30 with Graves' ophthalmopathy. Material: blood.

CDR3 protein: CASSAPRSTEAFF. The CDR3 DNA follows: TGTGCCAGCAGCGCCCCCCGGAGCACTGAAGCTTTCTTT. The chain carries TRBV9 and TRBJ1-1; D ambiguous. Trimming removed 3 bases at V and 4 bases at J, with 10 bases between. Germline V gene data show CDR1 as SGDLS and CDR2 as YYNGEE. This CDR3 region has 13 residues.